This T cell receptor (beta chain) was sequenced during a study of long-term antiretroviral therapy in people with HIV. Findings and caveats of the study: The study collected blood between about 2003 and 2018, possibly under older ART regimens. Following ART, diversity rose but still fell short of transplant donor controls.

Trimming at V came to 4 bases and at J to 4 bases, leaving 3 bases not matched to a gene. Germline V gene data show CDR1 as LGHNA and CDR2 as YNFKEQ. The CDR3 is 15 residues long. Notes on this clone: As yet, its antigen is unknown.

A v3.0 immunoSEQ assay was performed at survey level. Measured with immunoSEQ multiplex PCR; TCRdb has only the in-frame clones, and not every one. The data contain approximately 20,000 clones, 82% of them singletons. Sequencing was performed on unsorted PBMCs, taken 0.5 years after starting antiretroviral therapy. The receptor was isolated from a young man with HIV. This sequence joins TRBV4-2 and TRBJ2-1, with 11 bases fitting TRBD2. Here the CDR3 reads CASSPTSGGYNEQFF. The CDR3 region has the DNA TGTGCCAGCAGCCCCACTAGCGGGGGTTACAATGAGCAGTTCTTC.